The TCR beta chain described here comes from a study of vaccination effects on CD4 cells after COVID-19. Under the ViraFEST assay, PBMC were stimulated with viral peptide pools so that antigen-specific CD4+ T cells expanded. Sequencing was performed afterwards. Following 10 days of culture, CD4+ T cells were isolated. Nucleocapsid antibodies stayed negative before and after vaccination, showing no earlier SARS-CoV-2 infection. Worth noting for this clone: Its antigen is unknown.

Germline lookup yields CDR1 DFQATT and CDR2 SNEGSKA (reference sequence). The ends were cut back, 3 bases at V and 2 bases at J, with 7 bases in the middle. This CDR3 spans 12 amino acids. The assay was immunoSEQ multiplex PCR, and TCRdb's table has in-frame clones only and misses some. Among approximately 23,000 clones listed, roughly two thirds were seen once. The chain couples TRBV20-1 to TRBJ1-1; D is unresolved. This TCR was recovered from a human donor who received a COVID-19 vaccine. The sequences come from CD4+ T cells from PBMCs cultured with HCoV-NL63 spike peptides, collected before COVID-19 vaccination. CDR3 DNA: TGCAGTGCTAGTCGCCCTAACACTGAAGCTTTCTTT. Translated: CSASRPNTEAFF.